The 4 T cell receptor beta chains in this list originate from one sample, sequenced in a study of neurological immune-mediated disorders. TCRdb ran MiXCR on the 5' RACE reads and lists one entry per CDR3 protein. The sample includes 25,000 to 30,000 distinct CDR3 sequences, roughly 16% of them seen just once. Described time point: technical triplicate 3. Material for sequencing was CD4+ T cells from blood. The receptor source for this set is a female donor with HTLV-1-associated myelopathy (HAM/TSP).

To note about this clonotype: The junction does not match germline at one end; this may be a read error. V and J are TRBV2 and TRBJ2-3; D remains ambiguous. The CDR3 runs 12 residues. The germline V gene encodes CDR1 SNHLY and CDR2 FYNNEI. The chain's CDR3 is CANSAVQDTQYF. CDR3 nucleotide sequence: TGTGCCAACAGTGCGGTACAAGATACGCAGTATTTT.

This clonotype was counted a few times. Here the CDR3 DNA reads TGCGCCAGCAGCAAAAACCAGGGGGCAGAAGGCTACACCTTC. Translating it yields CASSKNQGAEGYTF. The chain is built from TRBV5-1 and TRBJ1-2; TRBD1 agrees at 8 bases. CDR3 length: 14 amino acids. Germline loops: CDR1 SGHRS, CDR2 YFSETQ. Germline trimming cut 4 bases from V and 8 bases from J; bases unmatched to any gene: 10.

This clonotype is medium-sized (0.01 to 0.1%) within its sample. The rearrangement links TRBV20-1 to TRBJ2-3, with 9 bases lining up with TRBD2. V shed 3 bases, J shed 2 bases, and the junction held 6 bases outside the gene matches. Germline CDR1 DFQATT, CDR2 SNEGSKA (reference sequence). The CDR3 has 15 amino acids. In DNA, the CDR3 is TGCAGTGCTAGCCCCTCTAGCGGGAACACAGATACGCAGTATTTT. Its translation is CSASPSSGNTDTQYF.

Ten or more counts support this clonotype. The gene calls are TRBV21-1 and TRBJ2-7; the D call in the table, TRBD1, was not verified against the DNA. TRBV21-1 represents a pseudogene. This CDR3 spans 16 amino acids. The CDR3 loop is CASSKAFGTGDYEQYF. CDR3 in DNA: TGTGCCAGCAGCAAAGCTTTCGGGACAGGGGACTACGAGCAGTACTTC.